The 5 T cell receptor beta chains listed next were all sequenced from one sample in a study of patients and donors after allogeneic stem cell transplantation. Each CDR3 protein is one row after TCRdb ran MiXCR on the RT-PCR reads. The table records some 150,000 distinct CDR3 sequences, about a third of them present only once. Sequenced: blood, either unsorted or a sorted T cell fraction (not recorded which). The receptor set was obtained from a human donor who was either an allogeneic HSCT recipient or a stem cell or donor lymphocyte infusion donor (not recorded which). It is not recorded whose cells these are; they may come from a transplant donor.

The J gene is TRBJ2-4, the V gene TRBV13; a possible D gene is TRBD2 (6 bases). Trimming left V 5 bases short and J 1 base short, with 9 bases between. In germline, CDR1 is PRHDT, CDR2 FYEKMQ (reference sequence). The CDR3 is made up of 14 amino acids. The CDR3 spells CASSVRGAKNIQYF. The DNA for the CDR3 is TGTGCCAGCAGCGTCCGGGGGGCCAAAAACATTCAGTACTTC.

This sequence joins TRBV7-2 and TRBJ2-3; unclear D gene. The V gene's germline CDR1 is SGHTA and CDR2 FQGNSA. The CDR3 has 16 amino acids. Trimming shortened V by 1 base and J by 3 bases, and 14 bases separated the two germline ends. The CDR3 protein is CASSLERLAGTDTQYF. The CDR3 DNA is TGTGCCAGCAGCTTAGAGCGACTCGCCGGGACAGATACGCAGTATTTT.

The chain recombines TRBV18 with TRBJ2-3; D is uncertain. This CDR3 is 12 amino acids long. Germline V gene sequence: CDR1 KGHSH, CDR2 LQKENI. V lost 3 bases and J 2 bases, leaving 3 bases between the germline ends. The CDR3 DNA reads TGTGCCAGCTCACCTAACACAGATACGCAGTATTTT. Residues: CASSPNTDTQYF.

This clonotype was observed a single time. The chain combines TRBV7-9 with TRBJ2-1; D call uncertain. Germline CDR1 and CDR2: SEHNR and FQNEAQ (reference sequence). The CDR3 loop spans 19 amino acids. V lost 4 bases, J lost 0 bases, and 22 bases lay in between. Here the CDR3 reads CASSSVPRTVLHSYNEQFF. DNA for the CDR3: TGTGCCAGCAGCTCTGTACCCAGGACGGTGTTACACTCCTACAATGAGCAGTTCTTC.

This clonotype was counted only a few times. The chain links TRBV12-3 or TRBV12-4 to TRBJ1-5, with 7 nucleotides matching TRBD1. V lost 4 bases and J lost 6; bases outside the gene matches: 12. This CDR3 spans 16 amino acids. The DNA for the CDR3 is TGTGCCAGCAGTTCGAGTCCCGAGGGGGCGGGTCAGCCCCAGCATTTT. Its protein product is CASSSSPEGAGQPQHF.